The sequence of this TCR beta chain was determined in a study of somatic mutations in cytotoxic T cells in rheumatoid arthritis. Study-level information: Purity of nearly 100% was reached when some V beta antibody-stained T-cell populations were flow-sorted, including V beta1+ cells sequenced for TCRB. Study-wide results and limits: Some patients, about an eighth of the roughly 60, had a largest CD8+ clone that exceeded 20% of CD8+ cells. A significant difference in CD8+ T-cell clonality was not found between rheumatoid arthritis patients and age-matched healthy controls.

On this clone itself: Its antigen is not identified.

Profiling relied on immunoSEQ multiplex PCR, and the TCRdb table lists in-frame clones only, not all of them. The repertoire holds about 10,000 clones, with roughly 73% as singletons. Healthy controls were blood donors with median age roughly 56 years (range roughly 20-80) and around 50% female. Per the germline V gene, CDR1 is MDHEN and CDR2 is SYDVKM. This CDR3 has 17 residues. Trimming took 3 bases from V and 2 from J; bases not matched to a gene: 10. Sample: CD8+ T cells sorted from blood. The receptor was derived from a man aged 50 to 60 in good health. The chain couples TRBV28 to TRBJ2-3; 8 bases agree with TRBD2. The CDR3 reads CASSFVLLAAPTDTQYF. CDR3 bases: TGTGCCAGCAGTTTTGTGTTACTAGCGGCTCCCACAGATACGCAGTATTTT.